This T cell receptor (beta chain) was profiled in a study of blood T cell repertoires in COVID-19. Across the whole study: The United States, Italy and Spain supplied acute and convalescent COVID-19 samples. Nucleic acid was either cDNA or gDNA, and it came from T cells, B-cell-depleted T cells, or PBMCs.

V gave up 0 bases and J gave up 3 bases; unmatched junction bases: 8. The CDR3 extends over 17 amino acids. Germline assignment: CDR1 SGDLS and CDR2 YYNGEE. In the source study's methods: Nucleated cell counts were estimated from reference gene primer amplification. This table comes from immunoSEQ multiplex PCR, and its TCRdb copy is limited to in-frame clones, with some not included. V and J calls and clone size are copied from that table; D and trimming were computed from the DNA. The repertoire holds about 360,000 clones, 85% to 90% seen once, with roughly 3.1% in the top ten. This TCR came from a human donor in a cohort sampled during active COVID-19. The J gene is TRBJ2-5, the V gene TRBV9; TRBD1 aligns across 10 bases. Sequencing was performed on peripheral blood. CDR3 region: CASSVGPGTGVEETQYF. DNA of the CDR3: TGTGCCAGCAGCGTAGGACCAGGGACAGGGGTAGAAGAGACCCAGTACTTC.